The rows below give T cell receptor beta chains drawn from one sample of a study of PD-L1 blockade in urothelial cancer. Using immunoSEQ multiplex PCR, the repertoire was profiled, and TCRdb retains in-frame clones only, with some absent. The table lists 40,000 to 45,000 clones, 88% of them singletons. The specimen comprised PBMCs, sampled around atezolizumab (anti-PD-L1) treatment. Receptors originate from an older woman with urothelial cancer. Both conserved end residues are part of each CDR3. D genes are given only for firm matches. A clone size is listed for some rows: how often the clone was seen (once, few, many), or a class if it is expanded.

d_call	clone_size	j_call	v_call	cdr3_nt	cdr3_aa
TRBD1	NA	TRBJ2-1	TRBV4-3	TGCGCCAGCAGCCTTAACTCCGGGACAGACAATGAGCAGTTCTTC	CASSLNSGTDNEQFF
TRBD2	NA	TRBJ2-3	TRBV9	TGTGCCAGCAGCGTAGGGGAGGCGGGGGGATTCACAGATACGCAGTATTTT	CASSVGEAGGFTDTQYF
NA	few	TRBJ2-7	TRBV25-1	TGTGCCAGCAGTGATCAGGGTCAACCTTACGAGCAGTACTTC	CASSDQGQPYEQYF
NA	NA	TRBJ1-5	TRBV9	TGTGCCAGCAGCGCCCACTGGGCGAGCAATCAGCCCCAGCATTTT	CASSAHWASNQPQHF
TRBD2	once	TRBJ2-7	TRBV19	TGTGCCAGTAGTATATCTAGCGGGAGCTACGAGCAGTACTTC	CASSISSGSYEQYF
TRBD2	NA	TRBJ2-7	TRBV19	TGTGCCAGTAGTGGGCCTAGCGGGTCCTACGAGCAGTACTTC	CASSGPSGSYEQYF
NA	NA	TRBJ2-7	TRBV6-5	TGTGCCAGCAGTCGACCGGGGGTGGGCTACGAGCAGTACTTC	CASSRPGVGYEQYF
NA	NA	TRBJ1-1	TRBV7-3	TGTGCCAGCAGCTTAAGGGTAGGCGGGGGTTCGAACACTGAAGCTTTCTTT	CASSLRVGGGSNTEAFF
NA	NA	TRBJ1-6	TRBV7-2	TGTGCCAGCAGCTTCCCACAGGGTGGTTCACCCCTCCACTTT	CASSFPQGGSPLHF
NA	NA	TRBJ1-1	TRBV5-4	TGTGCCAGCAGCTTAGAACCAAGGAGGGGCGGGACTGAAGCTTTCTTT	CASSLEPRRGGTEAFF
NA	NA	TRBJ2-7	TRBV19	TGTGCCAGTAGTATAGATGTAAGGGGGAGCTCCTACGAGCAGTACTTC	CASSIDVRGSSYEQYF
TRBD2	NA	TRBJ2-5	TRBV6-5	TGTGCCAGCAGTTCCCCTAGCGGGAGAGAAGAGACCCAGTACTTC	CASSSPSGREETQYF
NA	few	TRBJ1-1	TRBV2	TGTGCCAGCCACGGGACACTTGAAGCTTTCTTT	CASHGTLEAFF
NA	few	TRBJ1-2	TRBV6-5	TGTGCCAGCTTAGGCGGCTATGGCTACACCTTC	CASLGGYGYTF
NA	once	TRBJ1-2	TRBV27	TGTGCCAGCAGTACGTCCCCCGACAGAGTAGCTAACTATGGCTACACCTTC	CASSTSPDRVANYGYTF
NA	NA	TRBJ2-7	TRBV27	TGTGCCAGCAGTCTCGTAGCGGAAAGCTACGAGCAGTACTTC	CASSLVAESYEQYF
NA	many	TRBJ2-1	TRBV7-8	TGTGCCAGCAGCTTAATGGGGACTCAGAATGAGCAGTTCTTC	CASSLMGTQNEQFF
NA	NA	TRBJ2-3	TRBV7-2	TGTGCCAGCAGCTTCCTTTTGGGCCCAGATACGCAGTATTTT	CASSFLLGPDTQYF
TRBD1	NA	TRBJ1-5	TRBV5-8	TGTGCCAGCAGATCGACAGGGATGGGCAATCAGCCCCAGCATTTT	CASRSTGMGNQPQHF
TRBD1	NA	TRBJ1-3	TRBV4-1	TGCGCCAGCAGCCAGAGACAGGGGGCGGACACCATATATTTT	CASSQRQGADTIYF
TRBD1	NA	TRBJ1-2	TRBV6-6	TGTGCCAGCAGCCCCGGACAGGAAACTGGCTACACCTTC	CASSPGQETGYTF
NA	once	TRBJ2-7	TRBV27	TGTGCCAGCAGGCGACAGGCCCTCTACGAGCAGTACTTC	CASRRQALYEQYF
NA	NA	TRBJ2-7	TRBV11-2	TGTGCCAGCAGGTACCGAACAGGGTCCTACGAGCAGTACTTC	CASRYRTGSYEQYF
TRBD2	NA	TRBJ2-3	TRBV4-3	TGCGCCAGCAGCCAAGGTCTAGCGGGAGATACGCAGTATTTT	CASSQGLAGDTQYF
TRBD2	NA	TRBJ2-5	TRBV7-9	TGTGCCAGCAGCCTGACTAGCTCTCGGCTACAAGAGACCCAGTACTTC	CASSLTSSRLQETQYF
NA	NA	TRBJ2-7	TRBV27	TGTGCCAGCAGCCTGAGCGGGTGGGGCCGGTACGAGCAGTACTTC	CASSLSGWGRYEQYF
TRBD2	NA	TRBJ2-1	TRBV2	TGTGCCAGCAGGCCCGTAAGCGGGGCTTACAATGAGCAGTTCTTC	CASRPVSGAYNEQFF
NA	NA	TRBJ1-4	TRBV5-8	TGTGCCAGCAGCTTGCGGGGTTTTAGGGAAAAACTGTTTTTT	CASSLRGFREKLFF
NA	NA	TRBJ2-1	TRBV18	TGTGCCAGCTCACCACGGGCCGGGGTTGAGCAGTTCTTC	CASSPRAGVEQFF
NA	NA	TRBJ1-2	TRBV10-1	TGCGCCAGCAGTCCCGGGACTGACTATGGCTACACCTTC	CASSPGTDYGYTF
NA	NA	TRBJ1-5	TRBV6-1	TGTGCCAGCAGTGAAGTTTGGACGTCCGGAGGGCAGCCCCAGCATTTT	CASSEVWTSGGQPQHF
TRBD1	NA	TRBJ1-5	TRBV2	TGTGCCAGCAGTTCTATAACTCAGGGGGGAAATCAGCCCCAGCATTTT	CASSSITQGGNQPQHF
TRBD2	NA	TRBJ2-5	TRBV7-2	TGTGCCAGCAGCACAGGACTAGCGGGAGTTGTGACCCAGTACTTC	CASSTGLAGVVTQYF
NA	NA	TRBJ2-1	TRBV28	TGTGCCAGCGCACTCAGGGTCGGGTGGCAGTTCTTC	CASALRVGWQFF
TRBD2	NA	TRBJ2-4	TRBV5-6	TGTGCCAGCAGGCCAGCGGGAGGGGTCAAAAACATTCAGTACTTC	CASRPAGGVKNIQYF
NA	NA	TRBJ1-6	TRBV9	TGTGCCAGCAGCGTAGGCGTCCCAAGCTCCTATAATTCACCCCTCCACTTT	CASSVGVPSSYNSPLHF
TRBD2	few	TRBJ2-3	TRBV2	TGTGCCAGCAGTGAAGCAGCGGGGGTCAAAGATACGCAGTATTTT	CASSEAAGVKDTQYF
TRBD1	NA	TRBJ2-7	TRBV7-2	TGTGCCAGCAGCTTAGAGACAGGGAGCAGCGAGCAGTACTTC	CASSLETGSSEQYF
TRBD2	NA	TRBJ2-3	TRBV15	TGTGCCACCAGCAGAGATCCCGTAGTGGGGGGGATCGCAGATACGCAGTATTTT	CATSRDPVVGGIADTQYF
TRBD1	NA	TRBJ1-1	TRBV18	TGTGCCAGCTTACGGACAGGGGGCCTCATGAACACTGAAGCTTTCTTT	CASLRTGGLMNTEAFF
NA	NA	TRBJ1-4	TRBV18	TGTGCCAGCTCACCGCCCCTCGACTCGGGTGAAAAACTGTTTTTT	CASSPPLDSGEKLFF
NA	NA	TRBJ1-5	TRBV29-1	TGCAGCGTCCGGGACACACAGAATAGCAATCAGCCCCAGCATTTT	CSVRDTQNSNQPQHF
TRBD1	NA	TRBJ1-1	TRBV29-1	TGCAGCGCGGACAGGTGGGATCTGAACACTGAAGCTTTCTTT	CSADRWDLNTEAFF
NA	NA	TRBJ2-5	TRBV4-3	TGCGCCAGCAGCGGCTTCGGACAGCAGTACTTC	CASSGFGQQYF
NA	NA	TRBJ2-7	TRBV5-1	TGCGCCAGCAGCTTGCCAGGGGTCAACGAGCAGTACTTC	CASSLPGVNEQYF
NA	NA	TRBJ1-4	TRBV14	TGTGCCAGCAGACCCTCAGGGGTACGGTCAACTAATGAAAAACTGTTTTTT	CASRPSGVRSTNEKLFF
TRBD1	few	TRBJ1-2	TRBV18	TGTGCCAGCTCACGGGACAGGGGCGAATCGTACTATGGCTACACCTTC	CASSRDRGESYYGYTF
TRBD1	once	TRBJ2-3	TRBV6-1	TGTGCCATCTGGACAGGGTCCGCAGATACGCAGTATTTT	CAIWTGSADTQYF
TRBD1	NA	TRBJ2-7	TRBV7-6	TGTGCCAGCAGCTTTAGGCCGACAGGGGGCTACGAGCAGTACTTC	CASSFRPTGGYEQYF
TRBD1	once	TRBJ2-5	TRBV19	TGTGCCAGTAGTATACGGACAGGGACCAGGGGGACCCAGTACTTC	CASSIRTGTRGTQYF
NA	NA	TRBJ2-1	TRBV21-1	TGTGCCAGCAGCAAACGGACGACTATCGATGAGCAGTTCTTC	CASSKRTTIDEQFF
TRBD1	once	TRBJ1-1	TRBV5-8	TGTGCCAGCAGCTTGGATGGACAGGTTAACACTGAAGCTTTCTTT	CASSLDGQVNTEAFF
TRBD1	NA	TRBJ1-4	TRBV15	TGTGCCACCAGCAGGACAGGGAGCGGTGAAAAACTGTTTTTT	CATSRTGSGEKLFF
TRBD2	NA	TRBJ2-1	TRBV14	TGTGCCAGCAGCCCGACTAGCGGGGGGCCCAACAATGAGCAGTTCTTC	CASSPTSGGPNNEQFF
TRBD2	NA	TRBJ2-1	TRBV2	TGTGCCAGCAGGAGGACTAGCGGGGGGGCCCAGGGTGAGCAGTTCTTC	CASRRTSGGAQGEQFF
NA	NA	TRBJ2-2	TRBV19	TGTGCCAGTAGTATCCAGGAAAACACCGGGGAGCTGTTTTTT	CASSIQENTGELFF
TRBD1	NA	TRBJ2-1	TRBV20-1	TGCAGTGCCCAACAGGGGCATGAGCAGTTCTTC	CSAQQGHEQFF